One sample yielded the 17 T cell receptor beta chains listed below, sequenced in a study of spatial heterogeneity in lung cancer. TCRdb re-called the 5' RACE reads with MiXCR, one entry per CDR3 protein. The sample records approximately 56,000 distinct CDR3 sequences, more than 6.5% being singletons. Time point indicated: blood at routine non-recurrence follow-up after resection. The study sequenced unsorted whole RNA from tumor, nontumor lung or frozen PBMC. The sequenced sample was PBMCs, obtained at follow-up. The source of these receptors is a female donor with early-stage non-small cell lung cancer.

This clonotype was counted ten times or more. The chain recombines TRBV4-1 with TRBJ1-1; 8 nucleotides agree with TRBD1. CDR3 length: 16 residues. Trimming removed 4 bases from V and 1 base from J; junction bases left unmatched: 8. Germline lookup yields CDR1 MGHRA and CDR2 YSYEKL. The CDR3 sequence is CASSRGQGGANTEAFF. The CDR3 DNA reads as TGCGCCAGCAGCCGAGGACAGGGCGGCGCGAACACTGAAGCTTTCTTT.

This clonotype showed up many times. The V and J genes are TRBV29-1 and TRBJ2-3; 9 positions agree with TRBD1. In germline, CDR1 is SQVTM, CDR2 ANQGSEA. CDR3 length: 12 residues. After removal of 8 bases from V and 4 bases from J, the junction contained 4 bases not matched to a gene. Here the CDR3 reads CSCRTGADTQYF. CDR3 bases: TGCAGCTGTAGGACAGGGGCAGATACGCAGTATTTT.

By sample share, this clonotype is medium-sized. This sequence joins TRBV20-1 and TRBJ2-5; 10 bases are shared with TRBD2. CDR1 and CDR2 (germline): DFQATT, SNEGSKA (reference sequence). J lost 6 bases, V lost 3 bases, and 7 bases had no gene match. This CDR3 has 14 residues. This chain's CDR3 is CSASPTSGEKTQYF. The DNA for the CDR3 is TGCAGTGCTAGCCCCACTAGCGGGGAAAAGACCCAGTACTTC.

In its sample, this clonotype was seen many times. The chain links TRBV28 to TRBJ2-4, with TRBD1 matching over 7 bases. The germline V gene has CDR1 MDHEN and CDR2 SYDVKM. The CDR3 is made up of 17 amino acids. The ends lost 3 bases at V and 2 bases at J; junction bases unmatched: 10. CDR3 sequence (DNA): TGTGCCAGCAGTTTTAGGGCTAGGGGGCGATCCAAAAACATTCAGTACTTC. Its translation is CASSFRARGRSKNIQYF.

Remarks on this clonotype: A much larger clone lies one base from this, so it may be a read error. The V gene is TRBV6-5, the J gene TRBJ1-1; D remains ambiguous. The germline V gene has CDR1 MNHEY and CDR2 SVGAGI. V lost 5 bases and J 0 bases, leaving 4 bases between the germline ends. The CDR3 loop spans 12 amino acids. CDR3 in DNA: TGTGCCAGCAGTCCATTGAACACTGAAGCTTTCTTT. Residues: CASSPLNTEAFF.

This clonotype was counted ten times or more. The chain has TRBV7-9 and TRBJ1-6; D is possibly TRBD1 (5 bases). The V and J ends lost 6 bases and 4 bases respectively, with 13 bases between them. Per the germline V gene, CDR1 is SEHNR and CDR2 is FQNEAQ (reference sequence). CDR3 size: 15 residues. The CDR3 nucleotides read TGTGCCAGCAGTCCGAGGACAAATTATAATTCACCCCTCCACTTT. Protein sequence: CASSPRTNYNSPLHF.

This rearrangement joins TRBV20-1 to TRBJ2-7; 9 nucleotides match TRBD2. The length of the CDR3 is 16 residues. CDR1 is DFQATT, CDR2 SNEGSKA, per germline (reference sequence). V shed 0 bases and J 5 bases; nucleotides not matched to a gene: 11. The CDR3 protein is CSARDSAGGALDEQYF. In DNA, the CDR3 is TGCAGTGCTAGAGATTCGGCGGGGGGGGCACTGGACGAGCAGTACTTC.

This clonotype was recorded many times. V is TRBV4-2 and J is TRBJ2-5; weak D call: TRBD1 (7 bases). The V gene's germline CDR1 is LGHNA and CDR2 YNFKEQ. The CDR3 covers 17 residues. Trimming cost V 1 base and J 4 bases, with 19 bases left between them. CDR3 nucleotides: TGTGCCAGCAGCCAAGTAGGAGGGGGCGTCGGAGGAGAGACCCAGTACTTC. Translation: CASSQVGGGVGGETQYF.

The V call is TRBV7-2, the J call TRBJ1-3; 7 bases fit TRBD1. V shed 7 bases and J 6 bases; nucleotides not matched to a gene: 6. CDR3 length equals 13 residues. Germline V CDR1 and CDR2: SGHTA, FQGNSA. The DNA of the CDR3 is TGTGCCAGCATGCGGGGGACAGCAAACACCATATATTTT. It translates to CASMRGTANTIYF.

This clonotype was observed many times. This chain links TRBV12-3 or TRBV12-4 with TRBJ2-3; TRBD2 matches at 7 bases. Trimming at V came to 6 bases and at J to 6 bases, leaving 15 bases not matched to a gene. The CDR3 runs 16 residues. Here the CDR3 DNA reads TGTGCCAGCAGCCCCGCTGTTGCTAGCGGTGAGGATACGCAGTATTTT. This sequence encodes CASSPAVASGEDTQYF.

With respect to this clonotype: This sequence may be a read error, since a much larger clone differs from it by one base. The J gene is TRBJ2-7, the V gene TRBV10-3; a possible D gene is TRBD2 (7 bases). CDR3 length: 11 amino acids. Per the germline V gene, CDR1 is ENHRY and CDR2 is SYGVKD. CDR3 coding DNA: TGTACCATCCGGGGGGCCGACGAGCAGTACTTC. It specifies CTIRGADEQYF.

This sequence joins TRBV7-2 and TRBJ2-3, with a tentative D call TRBD2 (5 bases). Deletions cut 5 bases from V and 0 bases from J, with 12 bases between. The germline CDR1 and CDR2 sequences are SGHTA and FQGNSA. CDR3 length: 15 residues. The CDR3: CASSLSGSSTDTQYF. The CDR3 nucleotides are TGTGCCAGCAGCCTCAGCGGTTCTAGCACAGATACGCAGTATTTT.

Ten or more counts support this clonotype. The chain links TRBV28 to TRBJ1-2; D gene ambiguous. Germline CDR1 and CDR2: MDHEN and SYDVKM. The CDR3 loop spans 13 amino acids. The V gene lost 6 bases and the J gene lost 7 bases, with 15 bases spanning the gap. CDR3 residues: CASRESGTVGYTF. CDR3 bases: TGTGCCAGCAGGGAGTCGGGTACGGTTGGCTACACCTTC.

This clonotype was counted at least ten times. CDR3 region: CATSRTGGDGELFF. The CDR3 region has the DNA TGTGCCACCAGCAGGACAGGGGGTGACGGGGAGCTGTTTTTT. The chain carries TRBV15 and TRBJ2-2; the match to TRBD1 covers 9 bases. CDR3 length: 14 amino acids. V shed 3 bases, J shed 7 bases, and the junction held 3 bases outside the gene matches. The germline CDR1 and CDR2 sequences are LNHNV and YYDKDF (reference sequence).

Many counts were recorded for this clonotype. V is TRBV20-1 and J is TRBJ2-1, with a possible D match to TRBD1 (5 bases). Germline CDR1 reads DFQATT; CDR2 reads SNEGSKA (reference sequence). Trimming removed 3 bases from V and 4 bases from J, with 10 bases in between. This CDR3 comprises 13 residues. The CDR3 DNA reads TGCAGTGCTAGGTTCTCAGGGTACAATGAGCAGTTCTTC. Encoded protein: CSARFSGYNEQFF.

This clonotype was seen ten or more times. Here the CDR3 reads CASDGPGGTDTQYF. DNA of the CDR3: TGTGCCAGCGACGGGCCAGGGGGCACAGATACGCAGTATTTT. This chain links TRBV12-3 or TRBV12-4 with TRBJ2-3; D is perhaps TRBD1 (6 bases). This CDR3 is 14 amino acids long. The germline V and J ends were trimmed by 8 bases and 1 base, with 13 bases remaining between them.

This clonotype came up many times. This chain uses TRBV2 with TRBJ1-4; D is uncertain. Germline CDR1 and CDR2: SNHLY and FYNNEI. The CDR3 covers 15 residues. Trimming stripped 5 bases from V and 0 bases from J, with 10 bases between. The chain's CDR3 is CASSRRAATNEKLFF. CDR3 bases: TGTGCCAGCAGTAGGAGGGCTGCAACTAATGAAAAACTGTTTTTT.